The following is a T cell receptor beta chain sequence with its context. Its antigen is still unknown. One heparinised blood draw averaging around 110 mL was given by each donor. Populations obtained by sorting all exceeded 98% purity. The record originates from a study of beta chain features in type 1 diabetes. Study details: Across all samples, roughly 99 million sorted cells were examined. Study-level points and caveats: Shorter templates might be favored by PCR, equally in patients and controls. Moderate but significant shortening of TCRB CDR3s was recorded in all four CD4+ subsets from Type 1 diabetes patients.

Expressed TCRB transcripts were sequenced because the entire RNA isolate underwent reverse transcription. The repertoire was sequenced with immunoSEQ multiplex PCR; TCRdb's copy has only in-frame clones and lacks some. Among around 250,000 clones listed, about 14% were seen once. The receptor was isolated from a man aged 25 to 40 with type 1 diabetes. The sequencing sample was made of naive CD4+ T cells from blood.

In DNA, the CDR3 is TGCGCCAGCAGTATGGGACTGAGCACAGATACGCAGTATTTT. Its protein is CASSMGLSTDTQYF. The V gene is TRBV5-1, the J gene TRBJ2-3; D is perhaps TRBD2 (6 bases). The V end lost 5 bases, the J end lost 0 bases, and 10 bases lay between the germline ends. The germline V gene encodes CDR1 SGHRS and CDR2 YFSETQ. This CDR3 spans 14 amino acids.